This is a list of T cell receptor beta chains from one sample in a study of graft-versus-host responses after intestinal transplantation. Which antigens these TCRs recognize remains unknown. Clones were read by immunoSEQ multiplex PCR, and TCRdb kept only the in-frame ones, dropping some. The data show some 100,000 clones, more than 85% seen once. The specimen comprised unstimulated CD4+ T cells sorted from spleen or lymph node cells, sampled before transplant. These receptors came from a human donor who was the organ donor for an intestinal transplant. Each CDR3 is given with its conserved first and last residue. Fields, in order: CDR3 length, J gene, V gene, clone size, D gene, CDR3 DNA, CDR3 protein. The D gene is left open where the match is weak. Where a row states a size, it is once, few, many or the class of an expanded clone; other rows omit it.

>17|TRBJ2-3|TRBV5-1|.|.
TGCGCCAGCAGCTCGCCTTTCGGGGGGCGGCTCACAGATACGCAGTATTTT
CASSSPFGGRLTDTQYF
>14|TRBJ1-6|TRBV5-4|.|.
TGTGCCAGCAGCCAAACAGGGAATAATTCACCCCTCCACTTT
CASSQTGNNSPLHF
>12|TRBJ2-5|TRBV11-2|.|.
TGTGCCAGCAGCTTGATCCAAGAGACCCAGTACTTC
CASSLIQETQYF
>15|TRBJ1-4|TRBV2|.|.
TGTGCCAGCAGTGACGTGGGGGCCCCTAATGAAAAACTGTTTTTT
CASSDVGAPNEKLFF
>13|TRBJ1-2|TRBV7-9|.|.
TGTGCCAGCAGCCCAGGGATGAAGCATGGCTACACCTTC
CASSPGMKHGYTF
>16|TRBJ1-2|TRBV5-1|once|TRBD1
TGCGCCAGCAGCGCCCGGGACAGGGGGTCGATCTATGGCTACACCTTC
CASSARDRGSIYGYTF
>13|TRBJ1-1|TRBV30|.|.
TGTGCCTGGAGTTACAGTGGGAACACTGAAGCTTTCTTT
CAWSYSGNTEAFF
>16|TRBJ1-3|TRBV7-2|.|.
TGTGCCAGCAGCTTAGGAGGGAGTGTCTCTGGAAACACCATATATTTT
CASSLGGSVSGNTIYF
>16|TRBJ2-5|TRBV18|.|TRBD2
TGTGCCAGCTCACCGACTTTAGCGGGGCCCCAAGAGACCCAGTACTTC
CASSPTLAGPQETQYF
>14|TRBJ2-2|TRBV19|few|TRBD2
TGTGCCAGTAACCCACTAGCGGGCACCGGGGAGCTGTTTTTT
CASNPLAGTGELFF